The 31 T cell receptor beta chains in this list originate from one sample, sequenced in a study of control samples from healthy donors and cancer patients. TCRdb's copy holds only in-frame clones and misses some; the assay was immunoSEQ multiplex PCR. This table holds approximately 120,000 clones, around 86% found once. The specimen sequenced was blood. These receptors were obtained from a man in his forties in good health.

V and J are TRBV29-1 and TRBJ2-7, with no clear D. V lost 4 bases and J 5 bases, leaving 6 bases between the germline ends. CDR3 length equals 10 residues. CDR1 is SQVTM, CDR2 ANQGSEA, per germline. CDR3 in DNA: TGCAGCGTTGGAACAGACGAGCAGTACTTC. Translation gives CSVGTDEQYF.

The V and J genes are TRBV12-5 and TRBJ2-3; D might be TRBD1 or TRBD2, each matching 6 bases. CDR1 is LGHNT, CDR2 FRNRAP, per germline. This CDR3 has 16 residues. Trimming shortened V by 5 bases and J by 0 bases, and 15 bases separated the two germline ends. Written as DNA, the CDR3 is TGTGCTAGTGGTGGGTATTGGGGGGCTAGCACAGATACGCAGTATTTT. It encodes CASGGYWGASTDTQYF.

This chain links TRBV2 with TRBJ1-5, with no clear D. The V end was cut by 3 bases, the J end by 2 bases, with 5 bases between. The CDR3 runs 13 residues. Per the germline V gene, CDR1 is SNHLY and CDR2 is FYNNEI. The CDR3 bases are TGTGCCAGCAGTGAGTCAGGCAATCAGCCCCAGCATTTT. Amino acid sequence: CASSESGNQPQHF.

DNA of the CDR3: TGTGCCAGCAGACGACAGGGGGGCAATCAGCCCCAGCATTTT. It yields the protein CASRRQGGNQPQHF. The chain uses TRBV2 and TRBJ1-5; 9 bases align to TRBD1. CDR1 and CDR2 (germline): SNHLY, FYNNEI. This CDR3 has 14 residues. V shed 6 bases, J shed 2 bases, and the junction held 2 bases outside the gene matches.

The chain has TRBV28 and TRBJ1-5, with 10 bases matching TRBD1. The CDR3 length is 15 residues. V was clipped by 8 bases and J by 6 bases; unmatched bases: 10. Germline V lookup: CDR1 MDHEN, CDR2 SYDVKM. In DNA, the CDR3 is TGTGCCAGCGTTACTGGGACAGGGGCTGGTCAGCCCCAGCATTTT. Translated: CASVTGTGAGQPQHF.

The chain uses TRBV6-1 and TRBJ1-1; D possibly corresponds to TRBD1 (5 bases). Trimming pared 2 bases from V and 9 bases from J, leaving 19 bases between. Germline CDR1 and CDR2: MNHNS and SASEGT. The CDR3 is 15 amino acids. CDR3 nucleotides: TGTGCCAGCAGTGAATTGGGGGTGGGGTCGTCGCAAGCTTTCTTT. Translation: CASSELGVGSSQAFF.

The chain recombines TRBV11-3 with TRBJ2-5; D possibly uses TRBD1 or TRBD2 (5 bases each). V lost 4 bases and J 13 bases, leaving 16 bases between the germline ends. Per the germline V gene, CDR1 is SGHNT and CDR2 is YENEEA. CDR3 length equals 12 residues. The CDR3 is CASSSHRGVVYF. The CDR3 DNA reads TGTGCCAGCAGCTCCCACCGGGGCGTAGTGTACTTC.

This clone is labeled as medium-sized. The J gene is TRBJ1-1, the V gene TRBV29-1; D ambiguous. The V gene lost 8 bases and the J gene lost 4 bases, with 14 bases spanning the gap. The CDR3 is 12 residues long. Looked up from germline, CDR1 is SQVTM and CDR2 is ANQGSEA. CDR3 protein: CSSSSGGTEAFF. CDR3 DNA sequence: TGCAGCTCATCGAGCGGCGGCACTGAAGCTTTCTTT.

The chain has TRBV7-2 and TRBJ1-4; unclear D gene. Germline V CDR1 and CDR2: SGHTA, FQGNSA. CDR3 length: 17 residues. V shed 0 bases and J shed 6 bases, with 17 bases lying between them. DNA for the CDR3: TGTGCCAGCAGCTTAGCCCCACCGACATTCTTTGATGAAAAACTGTTTTTT. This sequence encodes CASSLAPPTFFDEKLFF. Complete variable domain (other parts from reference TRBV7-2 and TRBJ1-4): GAGVSQSPSNKVTEKGKDVELRCDPISGHTALYWYRQSLGQGLEFLIYFQGNSAPDKSGLPSDRFSAERTGGSVSTLTIQRTQQEDSAVYLCASSLAPPTFFDEKLFFGSGTQLSVL.

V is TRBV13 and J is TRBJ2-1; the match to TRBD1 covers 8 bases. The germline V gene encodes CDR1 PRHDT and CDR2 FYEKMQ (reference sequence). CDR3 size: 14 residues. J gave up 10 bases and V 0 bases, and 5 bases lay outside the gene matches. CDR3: CASSLGGTGFEQFF. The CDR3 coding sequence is TGTGCCAGCAGCTTAGGCGGGACAGGTTTCGAGCAGTTCTTC.

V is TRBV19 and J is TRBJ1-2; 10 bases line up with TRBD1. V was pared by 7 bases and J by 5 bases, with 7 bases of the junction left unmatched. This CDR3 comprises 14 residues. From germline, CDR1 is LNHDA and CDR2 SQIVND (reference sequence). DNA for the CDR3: TGTGCCAGTACCACGGACAGGGGGTGGTATGGCTACACCTTC. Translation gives CASTTDRGWYGYTF.

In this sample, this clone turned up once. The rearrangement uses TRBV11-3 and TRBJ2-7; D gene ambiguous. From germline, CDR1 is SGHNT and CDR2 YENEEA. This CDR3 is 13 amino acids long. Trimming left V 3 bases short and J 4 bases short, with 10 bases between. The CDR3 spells CASSFRAEYEQYF. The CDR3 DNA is TGTGCCAGCAGCTTTCGGGCAGAGTACGAGCAGTACTTC.

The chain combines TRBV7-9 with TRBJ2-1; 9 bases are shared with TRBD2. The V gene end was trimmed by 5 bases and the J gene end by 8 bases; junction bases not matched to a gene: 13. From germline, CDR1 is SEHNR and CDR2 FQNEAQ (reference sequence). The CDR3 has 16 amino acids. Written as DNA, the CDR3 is TGTGCCAGCAGCGAAAGGCGACTAGCGGCCTTCGATGAGCAGTTCTTC. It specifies CASSERRLAAFDEQFF.

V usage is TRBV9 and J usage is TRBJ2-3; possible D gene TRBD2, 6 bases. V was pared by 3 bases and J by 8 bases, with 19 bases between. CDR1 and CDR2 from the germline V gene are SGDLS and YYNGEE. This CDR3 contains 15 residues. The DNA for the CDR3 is TGTGCCAGCAGCGCGAACTCCGGGACTGCGGGTACGCAGTATTTT. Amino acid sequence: CASSANSGTAGTQYF.

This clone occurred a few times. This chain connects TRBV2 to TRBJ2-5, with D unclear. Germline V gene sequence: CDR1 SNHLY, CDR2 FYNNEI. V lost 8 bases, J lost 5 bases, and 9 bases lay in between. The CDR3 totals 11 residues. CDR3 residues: CASSKLETQYF. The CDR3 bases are TGTGCCAGCTCCAAATTGGAGACCCAGTACTTC.

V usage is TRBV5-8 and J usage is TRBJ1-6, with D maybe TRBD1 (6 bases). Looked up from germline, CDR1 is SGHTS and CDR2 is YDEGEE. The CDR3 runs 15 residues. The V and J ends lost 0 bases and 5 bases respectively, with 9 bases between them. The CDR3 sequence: CASSLAAGDNSPLHF. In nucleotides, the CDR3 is TGTGCCAGCAGCTTGGCCGCAGGGGATAATTCACCCCTCCACTTT. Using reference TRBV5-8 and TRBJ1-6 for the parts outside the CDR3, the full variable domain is EAGVTQSPTHLIKTRGQQATLRCSPISGHTSVYWYQQALGLGLQFLLWYDEGEERNRGNFPPRFSGRQFPNYSSELNVNALELEDSALYLCASSLAAGDNSPLHFGNGTRLTVT.

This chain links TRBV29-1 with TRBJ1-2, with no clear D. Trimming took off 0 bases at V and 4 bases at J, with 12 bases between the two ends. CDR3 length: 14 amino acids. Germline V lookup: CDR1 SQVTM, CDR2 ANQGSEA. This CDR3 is CSVEEGGQIYGYTF. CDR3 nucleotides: TGCAGCGTTGAAGAAGGTGGGCAGATCTATGGCTACACCTTC.

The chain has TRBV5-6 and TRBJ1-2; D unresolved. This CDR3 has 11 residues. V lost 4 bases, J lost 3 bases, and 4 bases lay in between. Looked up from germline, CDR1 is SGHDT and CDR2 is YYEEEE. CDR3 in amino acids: CASSRDYGYTF. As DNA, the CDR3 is TGTGCCAGCAGCCGCGACTATGGCTACACCTTC.

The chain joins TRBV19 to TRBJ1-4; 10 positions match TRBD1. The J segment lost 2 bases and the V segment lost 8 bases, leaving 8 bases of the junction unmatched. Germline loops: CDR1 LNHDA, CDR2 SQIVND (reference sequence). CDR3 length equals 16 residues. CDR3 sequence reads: CASRDRGLPTNEKLFF. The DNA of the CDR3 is TGTGCCAGTCGGGACAGGGGATTGCCGACTAATGAAAAACTGTTTTTT.

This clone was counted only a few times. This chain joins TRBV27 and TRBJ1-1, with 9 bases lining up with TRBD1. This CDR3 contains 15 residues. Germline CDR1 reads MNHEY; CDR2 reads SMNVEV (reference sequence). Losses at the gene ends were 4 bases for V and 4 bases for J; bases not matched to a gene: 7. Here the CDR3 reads CASSSGQGFSTEAFF. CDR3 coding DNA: TGTGCCAGCAGTTCGGGACAGGGTTTTAGCACTGAAGCTTTCTTT.

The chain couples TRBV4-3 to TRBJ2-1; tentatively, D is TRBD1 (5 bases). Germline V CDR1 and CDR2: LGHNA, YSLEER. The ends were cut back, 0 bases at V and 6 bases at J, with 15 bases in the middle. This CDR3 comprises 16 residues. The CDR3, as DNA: TGCGCCAGCAGCCAAGATTTCTCAGGGCTCCTCAATGAGCAGTTCTTC. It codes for CASSQDFSGLLNEQFF.

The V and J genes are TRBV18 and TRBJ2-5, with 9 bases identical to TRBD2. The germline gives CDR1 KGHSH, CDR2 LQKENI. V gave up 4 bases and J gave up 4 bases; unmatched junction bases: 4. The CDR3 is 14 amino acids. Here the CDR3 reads CASSRAGGPETQYF. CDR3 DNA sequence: TGTGCCAGCTCACGAGCGGGGGGCCCAGAGACCCAGTACTTC.

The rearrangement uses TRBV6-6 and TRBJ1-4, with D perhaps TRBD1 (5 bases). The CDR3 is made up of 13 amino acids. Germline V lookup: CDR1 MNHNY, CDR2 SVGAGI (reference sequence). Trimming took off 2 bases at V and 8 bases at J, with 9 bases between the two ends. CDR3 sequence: CASSYDSLEKLFF. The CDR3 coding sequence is TGTGCCAGCAGTTACGACAGCTTAGAAAAACTGTTTTTT.

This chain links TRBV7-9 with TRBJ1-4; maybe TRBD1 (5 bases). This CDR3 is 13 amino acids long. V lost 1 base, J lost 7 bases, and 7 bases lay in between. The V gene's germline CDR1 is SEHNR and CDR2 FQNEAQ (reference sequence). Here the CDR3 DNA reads TGTGCCAGCAGCTTAGACAGGAGTGAAAAACTGTTTTTT. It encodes CASSLDRSEKLFF. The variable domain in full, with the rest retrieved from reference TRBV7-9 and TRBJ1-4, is DTGVSQNPRHKITKRGQNVTFRCDPISEHNRLYWYRQTLGQGPEFLTYFQNEAQLEKSRLLSDRFSAERPKGSFSTLEIQRTEQGDSAMYLCASSLDRSEKLFFGSGTQLSVL.

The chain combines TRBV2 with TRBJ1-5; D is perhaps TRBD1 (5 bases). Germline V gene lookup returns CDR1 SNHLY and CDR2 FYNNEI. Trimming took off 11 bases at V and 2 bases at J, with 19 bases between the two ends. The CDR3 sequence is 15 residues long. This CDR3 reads CALSDGAPGNQPQHF. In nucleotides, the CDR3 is TGTGCCCTCTCCGATGGGGCTCCTGGCAATCAGCCCCAGCATTTT.

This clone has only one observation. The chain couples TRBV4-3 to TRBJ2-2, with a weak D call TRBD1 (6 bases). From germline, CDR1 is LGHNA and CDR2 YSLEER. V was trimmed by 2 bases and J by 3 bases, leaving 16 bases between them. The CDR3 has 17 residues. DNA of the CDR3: TGCGCCAGCAGCCAACTCCGACAGGCGATGGACACCGGGGAGCTGTTTTTT. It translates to CASSQLRQAMDTGELFF.

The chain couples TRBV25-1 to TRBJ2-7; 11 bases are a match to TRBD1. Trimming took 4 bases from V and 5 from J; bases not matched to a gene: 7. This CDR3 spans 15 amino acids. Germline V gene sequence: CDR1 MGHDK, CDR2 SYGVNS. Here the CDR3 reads CASSARGQGANEQYF. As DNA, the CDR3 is TGTGCCAGCAGTGCCAGAGGACAGGGGGCAAACGAGCAGTACTTC.

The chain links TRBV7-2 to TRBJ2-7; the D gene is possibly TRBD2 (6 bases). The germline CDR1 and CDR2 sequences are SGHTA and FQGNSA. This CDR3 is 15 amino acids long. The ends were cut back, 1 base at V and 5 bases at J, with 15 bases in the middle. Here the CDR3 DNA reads TGTGCCAGCAGCTTAGATGCGGGGAGGAACAACGAGCAGTACTTC. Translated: CASSLDAGRNNEQYF.

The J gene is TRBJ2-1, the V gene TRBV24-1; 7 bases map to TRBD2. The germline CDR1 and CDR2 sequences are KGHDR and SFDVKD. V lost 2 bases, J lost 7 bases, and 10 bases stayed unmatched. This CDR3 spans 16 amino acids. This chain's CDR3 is CATSDYSSGGGNEQFF. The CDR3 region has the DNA TGTGCCACCAGTGATTACTCGTCGGGGGGTGGTAATGAGCAGTTCTTC.

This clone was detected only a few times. CDR3 nucleotide sequence: TGTGCCAGCAGCTTGGTGGCAGCTTATGGCTACACCTTC. Translating gives CASSLVAAYGYTF. V usage is TRBV5-4 and J usage is TRBJ1-2; D is unclear. V was shortened by 0 bases and J by 5 bases, with 8 bases between the two germline ends. From germline, CDR1 is SGHNT and CDR2 YYREEE (reference sequence). CDR3 length equals 13 residues.

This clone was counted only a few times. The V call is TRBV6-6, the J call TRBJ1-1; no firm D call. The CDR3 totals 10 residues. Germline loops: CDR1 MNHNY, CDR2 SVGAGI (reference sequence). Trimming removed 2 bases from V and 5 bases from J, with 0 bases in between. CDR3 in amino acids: CASSYTEAFF. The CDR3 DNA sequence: TGTGCCAGCAGTTACACTGAAGCTTTCTTT.